This entry lists 4 T cell receptor beta chains sequenced from one sample in a study of blood T cells in healthy people across ages (dated by TCRdb to between 2015 and 2016). Library prep was done by 5' RACE. This sample was sequenced with an Illumina HiSeq 2500. A second PCR of roughly 6 to 12 cycles was run with a J-beta primer mix and a sample-barcoded 5' primer. Starting from the raw public reads, TCRdb applied fastp trimming at Q25, assembled clones with MiXCR and retained in-frame beta chains. Each record represents a unique CDR3 protein, reported with the most common genes and DNA among its rows. The sample contains hundreds of thousands of distinct CDR3 sequences, about 28% of them found a single time. The leading ten clones occupy about 15% of the sample. The source material was blood. Every receptor here comes from a woman of 80 years or more in good health.

With respect to this clonotype: A clone one base away is much larger, so this may be a read error. The chain has TRBV20-1 and TRBJ1-4; no firm D call. Germline values: CDR1 DFQATT, CDR2 SNEGSKA (reference sequence). This CDR3 region has 11 residues. The CDR3 DNA sequence: TGCAGTGCTAGGCTAGGCGAAAAACGGTTTTTT. Its protein is CSARLGEKRFF.

This clonotype has just a few counts. The CDR3 reads CASSKGSQGSQSYNEQFF. CDR3 sequence (DNA): TGTGCCAGTAGTAAGGGGTCACAGGGCAGCCAGTCCTACAATGAGCAGTTCTTC. This chain joins TRBV19 and TRBJ2-1; D perhaps matches TRBD1 (6 bases). This CDR3 is built from 18 residues. The V end was cut by 4 bases, the J end by 1 base, with 20 bases between. Germline V gene lookup returns CDR1 LNHDA and CDR2 SQIVND (reference sequence).

Notes on this clonotype: This may stem from a read error, because a much larger clone lies one nucleotide away. The rearrangement joins TRBV20-1 to TRBJ2-7; D is possibly TRBD2 (6 bases). The CDR3 extends over 13 amino acids. V dropped 7 bases and J dropped 3 bases, with 16 bases sitting between them. Germline CDR1 and CDR2: DFQATT and SNEGSKA (reference sequence). CDR3 nucleotides: TGCAGTGTATGTTGGAGGGGAAGCTACGAGCAGTACTTC. Translation: CSVCWRGSYEQYF.

This clonotype was detected only a few times. A much larger clonotype is one base distant, so this may be a read error. The chain uses TRBV6-2 or TRBV6-3 and TRBJ2-1; possible D gene TRBD1, 6 bases. Germline V gene data show CDR1 as MNHEY and CDR2 as SVGEGT. The CDR3 runs 15 residues. The V end lost 2 bases, the J end lost 2 bases, and 10 bases lay between the germline ends. The CDR3 sequence: CASSYPAGAYNEQFF. The CDR3 DNA follows: TGTGCCAGCAGTTACCCGGCAGGGGCCTACAATGAGCAGTTCTTC.